This T cell receptor (beta chain) was identified in a study of T-cell memory formation after mild COVID-19. Study-level findings and limits: Pre-infection memory showed some responding clones, and this suggested that cross-reactive memory joined. Clones shrinking between day 15 and 85 showed a balanced CD4/CD8 split, and those that grew later tilted toward CD4+. Clones which contracted sat mainly in CM and EM if CD4+, and in EMRA if CD8+.

The CDR3 contains 16 residues. Germline V lookup: CDR1 MNHEY, CDR2 SVGAGI. Trimming cost V 0 bases and J 8 bases; bases outside gene matches: 6. About this clonotype: No antigen is known for it.

TCRdb used MiXCR to reprocess the 5' RACE reads, holding one entry per CDR3 protein. Here the sample spans approximately 150,000 distinct CDR3 sequences, 15% to 20% being singletons. Sequenced input: PBMCs or a T cell subset sorted from them (not recorded which). This receptor was identified in an adult woman who had mild COVID-19 (a few samples of this study predate the infection). Cell type and time point are not known. The V gene is TRBV6-5, the J gene TRBJ2-1, with 11 bases fitting TRBD2. This CDR3 is CASSYSLAGGRDEQFF. CDR3 DNA: TGTGCCAGCAGTTACTCCTTAGCGGGAGGGAGAGATGAGCAGTTCTTC.